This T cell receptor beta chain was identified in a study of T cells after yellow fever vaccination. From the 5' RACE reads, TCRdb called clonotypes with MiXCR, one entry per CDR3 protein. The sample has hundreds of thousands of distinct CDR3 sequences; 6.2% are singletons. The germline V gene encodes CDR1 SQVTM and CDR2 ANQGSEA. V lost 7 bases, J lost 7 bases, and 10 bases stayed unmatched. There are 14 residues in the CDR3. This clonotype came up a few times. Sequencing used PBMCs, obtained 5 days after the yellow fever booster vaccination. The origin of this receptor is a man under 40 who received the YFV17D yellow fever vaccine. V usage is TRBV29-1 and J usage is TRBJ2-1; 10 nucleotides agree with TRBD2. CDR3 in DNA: TGCAGCGGCCCCCTAGCGGGAGACGTTAATGAGCAGTTCTTC. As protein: CSGPLAGDVNEQFF.